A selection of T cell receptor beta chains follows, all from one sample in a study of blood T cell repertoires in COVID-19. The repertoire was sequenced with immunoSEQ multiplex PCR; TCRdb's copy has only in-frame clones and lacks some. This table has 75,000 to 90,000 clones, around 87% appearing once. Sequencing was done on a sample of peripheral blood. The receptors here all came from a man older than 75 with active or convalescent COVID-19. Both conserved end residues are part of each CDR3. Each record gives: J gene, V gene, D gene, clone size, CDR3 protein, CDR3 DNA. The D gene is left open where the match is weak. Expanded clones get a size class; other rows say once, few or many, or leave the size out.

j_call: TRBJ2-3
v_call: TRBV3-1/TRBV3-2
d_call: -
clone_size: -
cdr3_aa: CASSQLRASTDTQYF
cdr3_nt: TGTGCCAGCAGCCAACTTAGAGCTAGCACAGATACGCAGTATTTT

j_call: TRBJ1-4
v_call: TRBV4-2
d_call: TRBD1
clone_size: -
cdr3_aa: CASSEEGATNEKLFF
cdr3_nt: TGTGCCAGCAGCGAGGAGGGGGCGACTAATGAAAAACTGTTTTTT

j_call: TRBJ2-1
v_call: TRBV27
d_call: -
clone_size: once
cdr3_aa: CASSLSQGKQFF
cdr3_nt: TGTGCCAGCAGTTTAAGTCAGGGTAAGCAGTTCTTC

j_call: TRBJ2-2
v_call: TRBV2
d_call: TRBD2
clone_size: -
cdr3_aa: CASRISGGDGELFF
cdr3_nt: TGTGCCAGCAGGATAAGCGGGGGAGACGGGGAGCTGTTTTTT

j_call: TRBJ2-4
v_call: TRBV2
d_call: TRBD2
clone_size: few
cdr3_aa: CASSKGLAGGENIQYF
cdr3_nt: TGTGCCAGCAGTAAAGGGCTAGCGGGAGGAGAAAACATTCAGTACTTC

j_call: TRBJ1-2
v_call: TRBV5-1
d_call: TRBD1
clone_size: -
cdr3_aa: CASSGQGGDYGYTF
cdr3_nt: TGCGCCAGCAGTGGACAGGGGGGAGACTATGGCTACACCTTC

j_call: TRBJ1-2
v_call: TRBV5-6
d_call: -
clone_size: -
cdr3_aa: CASAGGPSLGYTF
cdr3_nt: TGTGCCAGCGCCGGCGGCCCCTCCTTAGGCTACACCTTC

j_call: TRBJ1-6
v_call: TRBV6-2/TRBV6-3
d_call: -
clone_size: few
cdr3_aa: CASSFGRLHQALHF
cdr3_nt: TGTGCCAGCAGCTTCGGCAGGCTCCATCAAGCCCTCCACTTT

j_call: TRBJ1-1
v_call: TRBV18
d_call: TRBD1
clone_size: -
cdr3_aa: CASSQDRENTEAFF
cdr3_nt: TGTGCCAGCTCCCAAGACAGGGAGAACACTGAAGCTTTCTTT

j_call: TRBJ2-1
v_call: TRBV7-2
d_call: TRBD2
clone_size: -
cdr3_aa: CASKGTSGPNEQFF
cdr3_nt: TGTGCCAGCAAAGGGACTAGCGGGCCTAATGAGCAGTTCTTC

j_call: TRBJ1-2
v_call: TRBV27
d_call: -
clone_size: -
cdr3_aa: CASSLSSKRGSGYTF
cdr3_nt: TGTGCCAGCAGTTTATCGTCCAAAAGGGGATCTGGCTACACCTTC

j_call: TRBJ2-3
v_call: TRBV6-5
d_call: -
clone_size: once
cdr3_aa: CASSRVEDTQYF
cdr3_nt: TGTGCCAGCAGTCGGGTTGAAGATACGCAGTATTTT

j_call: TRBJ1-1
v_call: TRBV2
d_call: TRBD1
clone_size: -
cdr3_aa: CASSIDRAEAFF
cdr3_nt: TGTGCCAGCAGCATCGACAGGGCTGAAGCTTTCTTT

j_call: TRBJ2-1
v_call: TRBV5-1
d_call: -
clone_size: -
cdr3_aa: CASSLDTNRDEQFF
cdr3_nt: TGCGCCAGCAGCTTGGACACAAATCGGGATGAGCAGTTCTTC

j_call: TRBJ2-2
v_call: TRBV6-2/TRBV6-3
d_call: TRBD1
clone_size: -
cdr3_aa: CASSYRQGAPYTGELFF
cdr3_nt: TGTGCCAGCAGTTACCGACAGGGGGCACCCTACACCGGGGAGCTGTTTTTT

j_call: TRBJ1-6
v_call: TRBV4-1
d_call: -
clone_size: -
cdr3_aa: CASSQDGYRTALILHF
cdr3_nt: TGCGCCAGCAGCCAAGATGGATACCGGACAGCACTTATCCTCCACTTT

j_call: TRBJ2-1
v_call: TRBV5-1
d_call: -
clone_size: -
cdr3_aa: CASSLAIGSHEQFF
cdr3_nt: TGCGCCAGCAGCTTGGCCATAGGGAGCCATGAGCAGTTCTTC

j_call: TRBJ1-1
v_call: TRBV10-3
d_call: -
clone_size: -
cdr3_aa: CAIGGVNTEAFF
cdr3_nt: TGTGCCATCGGGGGGGTGAACACTGAAGCTTTCTTT

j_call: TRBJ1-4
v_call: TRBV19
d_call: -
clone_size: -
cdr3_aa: CASSRPRSNNEKLFF
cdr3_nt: TGTGCCAGTAGCCGACCCAGGTCAAATAATGAAAAACTGTTTTTT

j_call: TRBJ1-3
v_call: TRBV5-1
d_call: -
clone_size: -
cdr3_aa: CASSLDGASGNTIYF
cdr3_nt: TGCGCCAGCAGCTTGGACGGTGCCTCTGGAAACACCATATATTTT

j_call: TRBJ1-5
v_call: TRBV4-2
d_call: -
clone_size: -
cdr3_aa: CASSQAGGYGIGNQPQHF
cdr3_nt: TGTGCCAGCAGCCAAGCGGGCGGGTATGGGATCGGCAATCAGCCCCAGCATTTT

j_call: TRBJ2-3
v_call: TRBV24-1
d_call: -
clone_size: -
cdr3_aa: CATSDSGDTQYF
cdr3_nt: TGTGCCACCAGTGATTCCGGGGATACGCAGTATTTT

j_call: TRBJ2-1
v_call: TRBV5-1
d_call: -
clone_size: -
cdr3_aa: CASNRLAGGSDEQFF
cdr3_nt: TGCGCCAGCAATAGGCTGGCAGGGGGGAGCGATGAGCAGTTCTTC

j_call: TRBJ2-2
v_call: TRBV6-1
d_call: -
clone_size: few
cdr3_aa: CASSDRRRGTGELFF
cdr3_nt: TGTGCCAGCAGTGACCGACGCCGAGGCACCGGGGAGCTGTTTTTT

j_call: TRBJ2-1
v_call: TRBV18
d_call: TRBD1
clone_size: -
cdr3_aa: CASSPGTGVNEQFF
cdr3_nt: TGTGCCAGCTCACCCGGGACAGGGGTCAATGAGCAGTTCTTC

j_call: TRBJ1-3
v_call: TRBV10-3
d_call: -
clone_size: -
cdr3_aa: CATAAGISGNTIYF
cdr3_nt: TGTGCCACCGCTGCGGGCATCTCTGGAAACACCATATATTTT

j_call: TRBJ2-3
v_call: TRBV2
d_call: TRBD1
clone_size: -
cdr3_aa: CASSGDRGYTDTQYF
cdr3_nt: TGTGCCAGCAGTGGGGACAGGGGATACACAGATACGCAGTATTTT

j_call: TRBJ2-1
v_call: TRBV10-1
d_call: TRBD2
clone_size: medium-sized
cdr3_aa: CASSALRTSGGPGEQFF
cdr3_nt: TGCGCCAGCAGTGCCCTCCGGACTAGCGGGGGGCCAGGGGAGCAGTTCTTC

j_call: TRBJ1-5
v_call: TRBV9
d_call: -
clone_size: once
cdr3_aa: CASSVGHGQPQHF
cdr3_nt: TGTGCCAGCAGCGTAGGCCACGGTCAGCCCCAGCATTTT

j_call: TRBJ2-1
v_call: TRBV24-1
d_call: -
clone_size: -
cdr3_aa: CATSDSPRGGNEQFF
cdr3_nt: TGTGCCACCAGTGATTCCCCTCGGGGAGGCAATGAGCAGTTCTTC

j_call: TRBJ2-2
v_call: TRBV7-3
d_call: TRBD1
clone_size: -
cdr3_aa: CASSLQGGSGTGELFF
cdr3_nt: TGTGCCAGCAGCTTACAAGGGGGCTCTGGGACCGGGGAGCTGTTTTTT

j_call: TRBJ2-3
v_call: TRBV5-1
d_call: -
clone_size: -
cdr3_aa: CASSLVPATDTQYF
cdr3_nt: TGCGCCAGCAGCTTGGTTCCAGCGACAGATACGCAGTATTTT

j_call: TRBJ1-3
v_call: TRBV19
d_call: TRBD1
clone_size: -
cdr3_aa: CASSTHSTGGTSSGNTIYF
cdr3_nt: TGTGCCAGTAGTACGCACTCGACAGGGGGGACGAGCTCTGGAAACACCATATATTTT

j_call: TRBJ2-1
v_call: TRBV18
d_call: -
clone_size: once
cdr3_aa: CASSPPVVIEQFF
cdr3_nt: TGTGCCAGCTCACCACCGGTAGTTATTGAGCAGTTCTTC

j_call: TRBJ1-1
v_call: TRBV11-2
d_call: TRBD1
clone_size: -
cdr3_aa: CASSLGAGGLTEAFF
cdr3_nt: TGTGCCAGCAGCTTAGGAGCAGGGGGCCTGACTGAAGCTTTCTTT

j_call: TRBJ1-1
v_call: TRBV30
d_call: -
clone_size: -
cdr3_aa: CAWSVLGQGGPEAFF
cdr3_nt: TGTGCCTGGAGTGTACTCGGGCAGGGAGGGCCTGAAGCTTTCTTT

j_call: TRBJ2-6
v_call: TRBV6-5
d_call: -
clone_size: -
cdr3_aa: CASTKSGTGANVLTF
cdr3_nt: TGTGCCAGCACTAAGTCGGGTACTGGGGCCAACGTCCTGACTTTC

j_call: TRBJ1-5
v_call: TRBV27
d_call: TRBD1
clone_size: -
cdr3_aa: CASRQGHNQPQHF
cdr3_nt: TGTGCCAGCAGACAGGGGCACAATCAGCCCCAGCATTTT

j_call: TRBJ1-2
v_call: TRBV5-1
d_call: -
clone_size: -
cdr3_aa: CASSLDPGANYGYTF
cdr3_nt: TGCGCCAGCAGCTTGGACCCGGGAGCTAACTATGGCTACACCTTC

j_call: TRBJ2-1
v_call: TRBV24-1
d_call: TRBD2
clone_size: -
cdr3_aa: CATSDRTSGRMHEQFF
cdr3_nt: TGTGCCACCAGTGACCGAACTAGCGGGAGGATGCATGAGCAGTTCTTC

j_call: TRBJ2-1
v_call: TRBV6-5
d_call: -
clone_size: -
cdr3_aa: CASSPPLFNEQFF
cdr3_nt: TGTGCCAGCAGCCCCCCCCTTTTCAATGAGCAGTTCTTC

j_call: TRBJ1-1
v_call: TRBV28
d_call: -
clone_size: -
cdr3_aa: CASMEVWGVNTEAFF
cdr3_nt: TGTGCCAGCATGGAGGTTTGGGGAGTGAACACTGAAGCTTTCTTT

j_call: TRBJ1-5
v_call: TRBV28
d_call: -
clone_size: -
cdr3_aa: CALGPTGNQPQHF
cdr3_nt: TGTGCTTTAGGGCCCACAGGAAATCAGCCCCAGCATTTT

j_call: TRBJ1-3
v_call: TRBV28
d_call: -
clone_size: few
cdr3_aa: CASSLGGGNTIYF
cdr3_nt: TGTGCCAGCAGTTTGGGGGGTGGAAACACCATATATTTT

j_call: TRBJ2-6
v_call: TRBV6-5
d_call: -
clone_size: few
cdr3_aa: CASSYSGAGANVLTF
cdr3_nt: TGTGCCAGCAGTTACTCAGGGGCTGGGGCCAACGTCCTGACTTTC

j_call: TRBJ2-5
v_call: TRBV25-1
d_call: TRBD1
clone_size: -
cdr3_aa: CASSEWTGGYETQYF
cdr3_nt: TGTGCCAGCAGTGAGTGGACAGGGGGGTATGAGACCCAGTACTTC

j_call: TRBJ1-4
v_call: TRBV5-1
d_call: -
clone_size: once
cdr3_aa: CASSLEAGNEKLFF
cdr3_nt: TGCGCCAGCAGCTTGGAGGCAGGAAATGAAAAACTGTTTTTT